The 26 T cell receptor beta chains presented below share a single source sample, sequenced in a study of technical replicates of blood from several donors. The table came from immunoSEQ multiplex PCR; TCRdb's copy has only in-frame clones and leaves some out. This table holds approximately 81,000 clones, roughly four fifths found once. Sequencing input: PBMCs. These receptor sequences come from a human donor in good health. Some clones in this sample may be carry-over from other donors' samples.

This sequence joins TRBV7-3 and TRBJ1-1; TRBD1 agrees at 11 bases. J was trimmed by 3 bases and V by 5 bases; bases with no gene match: 2. The length of the CDR3 is 14 residues. Looked up from germline, CDR1 is SGHTA and CDR2 is FQGTGA. The DNA for the CDR3 is TGTGCCAGCAGCACGGGACAGGGGGACACTGAAGCTTTCTTT. Protein: CASSTGQGDTEAFF.

V usage is TRBV4-1 and J usage is TRBJ2-5; 14 bases agree with TRBD2. Trimming removed 4 bases from V and 2 bases from J; junction bases left unmatched: 6. Germline V gives CDR1 MGHRA, CDR2 YSYEKL. The CDR3 runs to 17 residues. CDR3 nucleotide sequence: TGCGCCAGCAGCCTAACCGGACTAGCGGGGGGACAAGAGACCCAGTACTTC. Amino acid sequence: CASSLTGLAGGQETQYF.

The genes are TRBV9 and TRBJ2-5; D is perhaps TRBD1 (6 bases). In germline, CDR1 is SGDLS, CDR2 YYNGEE. The CDR3 loop spans 17 amino acids. Trimming left V 2 bases short and J 5 bases short, with 22 bases between. The CDR3 sequence: CASSVGPTTGIGETQYF. In DNA form, the CDR3 reads TGTGCCAGCAGCGTCGGCCCGACGACAGGAATAGGCGAGACCCAGTACTTC.

The genes are TRBV2 and TRBJ1-5; tentatively, D is TRBD1 (6 bases). In germline, CDR1 is SNHLY, CDR2 FYNNEI. The CDR3 is 13 amino acids. Trimming left V 8 bases short and J 3 bases short, with 11 bases between. The CDR3 reads CASHRDNNQPQHF. The CDR3 bases are TGTGCCAGCCACCGGGACAACAATCAGCCCCAGCATTTT.

The rearrangement uses TRBV5-1 and TRBJ2-1, with TRBD1 matching 9 bases. V dropped 3 bases and J dropped 6; count of bases not matched to a gene: 7. Germline loops: CDR1 SGHRS, CDR2 YFSETQ. The CDR3 runs to 15 residues. CDR3: CASSSDRGGPNEQFF. CDR3 in DNA: TGCGCCAGCAGCTCGGACAGGGGCGGACCCAATGAGCAGTTCTTC.

J is TRBJ2-1 and V is TRBV2, with D possibly TRBD1 on 6 matching bases. The CDR3 totals 16 residues. In germline, CDR1 is SNHLY, CDR2 FYNNEI. Trimming left V 5 bases short and J 4 bases short, with 18 bases between. CDR3: CASSITRDIRYNEQFF. In DNA, the CDR3 is TGTGCCAGCAGTATTACCCGGGACATCCGTTACAATGAGCAGTTCTTC.

The chain employs TRBV2 and TRBJ1-4; weak D call: TRBD1 (5 bases). Deletions cut 7 bases from V and 1 base from J, with 7 bases between. Germline lookup yields CDR1 SNHLY and CDR2 FYNNEI. The CDR3 has 13 residues. The CDR3 region has the DNA TGTGCCAGCACTAGGGGAACTAATGAAAAACTGTTTTTT. This codes for CASTRGTNEKLFF. Looking up the rest from reference TRBV2 and TRBJ1-4 gives the full variable domain: EPEVTQTPSHQVTQMGQEVILRCVPISNHLYFYWYRQILGQKVEFLVSFYNNEISEKSEIFDDQFSVERPDGSNFTLKIRSTKLEDSAMYFCASTRGTNEKLFFGSGTQLSVL.

This chain links TRBV9 with TRBJ2-1; TRBD1 matches 9 bases. This CDR3 comprises 14 residues. The V segment lost 3 bases and the J segment 4 bases; nucleotides outside the gene matches: 2. The germline V gene has CDR1 SGDLS and CDR2 YYNGEE. The chain's CDR3 is CASSEQGAYNEQFF. CDR3 nucleotides: TGTGCCAGCAGCGAACAGGGGGCGTACAATGAGCAGTTCTTC.

The gene calls are TRBV10-1 and TRBJ1-1, with a possible D match to TRBD1 (6 bases). The CDR3 spans 13 residues. Trimming cost V 3 bases and J 3 bases, with 8 bases left between them. Germline CDR1 is WNHNN and CDR2 is SYGVQD (reference sequence). For the CDR3, the DNA is TGCGCCAGCAGTGATCACAGGGACACTGAAGCTTTCTTT. Translation gives CASSDHRDTEAFF.

The V and J genes are TRBV7-9 and TRBJ2-3; 9 bases are a match to TRBD1. This CDR3 has 18 amino acids. Trimming cost V 5 bases and J 5 bases; bases outside gene matches: 17. Germline V gene data show CDR1 as SEHNR and CDR2 as FQNEAQ (reference sequence). Here the CDR3 DNA reads TGTGCCAGCAGCACGGACAGGGACAGGGACATCAACAGAGATACGCAGTATTTT. Residues: CASSTDRDRDINRDTQYF.

This clone was picked up one time. The chain has TRBV20-1 and TRBJ2-3; no clear D. Germline V gene sequence: CDR1 DFQATT, CDR2 SNEGSKA (reference sequence). Trimming pared 3 bases from V and 7 bases from J, leaving 8 bases between. The CDR3 has 11 residues. CDR3 in amino acids: CSASESHTQYF. The CDR3 DNA sequence: TGCAGTGCTAGCGAGTCCCATACGCAGTATTTT.

This clone was picked up one time. The chain recombines TRBV15 with TRBJ2-3; D is uncertain. Between the trimmed V and J ends, which lost 1 base and 4 bases, there was a span of 12 bases. This CDR3 is 15 amino acids long. Germline V gene sequence: CDR1 LNHNV, CDR2 YYDKDF (reference sequence). For the CDR3, the DNA is TGTGCCACCAGCAGAGTCAGGCCAAACGCAGATACGCAGTATTTT. Its protein product is CATSRVRPNADTQYF.

The chain carries TRBV6-6 and TRBJ1-2; possible D gene TRBD1, 6 bases. The V and J ends lost 2 bases and 4 bases respectively, with 14 bases between them. CDR3 length equals 15 residues. The germline V gene has CDR1 MNHNY and CDR2 SVGAGI (reference sequence). The CDR3 here is CASSYTTGLGYGYTF. The CDR3 DNA sequence: TGTGCCAGCAGTTACACCACAGGGTTAGGCTATGGCTACACCTTC.

This clone was recorded only once. The chain is built from TRBV7-2 and TRBJ1-5, with D perhaps matching TRBD1 (5 bases). This CDR3 contains 15 residues. In germline, CDR1 is SGHTA, CDR2 FQGNSA. The V end was cut by 5 bases, the J end by 3 bases, with 14 bases between. The CDR3 nucleotides read TGTGCCAGCAGCCCAGTGATAGGGGCCAATCAGCCCCAGCATTTT. Translating gives CASSPVIGANQPQHF.

The J gene is TRBJ1-4, the V gene TRBV7-9, with a possible D match to TRBD1 (6 bases). The CDR3 loop spans 17 amino acids. The germline V gene encodes CDR1 SEHNR and CDR2 FQNEAQ (reference sequence). Trimming took off 1 base at V and 3 bases at J, with 15 bases between the two ends. The CDR3 reads CASSLGGGGPANEKLFF. In nucleotides, the CDR3 is TGTGCCAGCAGCTTAGGCGGGGGGGGGCCCGCTAATGAAAAACTGTTTTTT.

This chain connects TRBV5-1 to TRBJ1-1, with TRBD1 matching over 9 bases. CDR3 size: 16 residues. V gave up 4 bases and J gave up 0 bases; unmatched junction bases: 7. Germline values: CDR1 SGHRS, CDR2 YFSETQ. The CDR3 nucleotides read TGCGCCAGCAGCCGGACAGGGGACCTAATGAACACTGAAGCTTTCTTT. Translation gives CASSRTGDLMNTEAFF. Full variable domain (outside the CDR3, taken from reference TRBV5-1 and TRBJ1-1): KAGVTQTPRYLIKTRGQQVTLSCSPISGHRSVSWYQQTPGQGLQFLFEYFSETQRNKGNFPGRFSGRQFSNSRSEMNVSTLELGDSALYLCASSRTGDLMNTEAFFGQGTRLTVV.

This chain uses TRBV7-9 with TRBJ2-1; TRBD1 matches 7 bases. Germline values: CDR1 SEHNR, CDR2 FQNEAQ (reference sequence). The CDR3 spans 15 residues. J lost 1 base, V lost 5 bases, and 5 bases had no gene match. This CDR3 is CASSPTGTSYNEQFF. The CDR3 nucleotides are TGTGCCAGCAGCCCGACAGGGACGTCCTACAATGAGCAGTTCTTC.

V is TRBV11-2 and J is TRBJ1-2, with 7 bases that match TRBD1. V lost 1 base to trimming and J lost 7 bases; unmatched junction nucleotides: 6. The CDR3 totals 14 residues. Germline CDR1 reads SGHAT; CDR2 reads FQNNGV. CDR3 residues: CASSLVTGEGGYTF. As DNA, the CDR3 is TGTGCCAGCAGCTTAGTCACAGGGGAAGGTGGCTACACCTTC.

This clone was seen only once. This sequence joins TRBV5-8 and TRBJ1-3, with TRBD1 as a possible D gene (6 bases). There are 13 residues in the CDR3. Germline lookup yields CDR1 SGHTS and CDR2 YDEGEE. The ends were cut back, 4 bases at V and 6 bases at J, with 11 bases in the middle. The CDR3 DNA sequence: TGTGCCAGCAGCCCGGACAGCTTAAACACCATATATTTT. Amino acids: CASSPDSLNTIYF.

This sequence joins TRBV6-5 and TRBJ2-7; weak D call: TRBD2 (6 bases). Trimming stripped 9 bases from V and 2 bases from J, with 14 bases between. CDR1 is MNHEY and CDR2 is SVGAGI in the germline V gene. The CDR3 is 13 amino acids. In nucleotides, the CDR3 is TGTGCCAGTCGGCGCGGGAAGGCCTACGAGCAGTACTTC. Its protein product is CASRRGKAYEQYF.

The rearrangement joins TRBV5-1 to TRBJ2-7; D is unresolved. V lost 0 bases to trimming and J lost 0 bases, with 10 bases between them. Germline lookup yields CDR1 SGHRS and CDR2 YFSETQ. The CDR3 contains 15 residues. The CDR3: CASSLAGSPSYEQYF. In nucleotides, the CDR3 is TGCGCCAGCAGCTTGGCGGGTTCACCCTCCTACGAGCAGTACTTC.

J is TRBJ1-2 and V is TRBV5-6; D unclear. Germline CDR1 is SGHDT and CDR2 is YYEEEE. With 0 bases removed from V and 6 bases from J, the gap between germline ends came to 9 bases. This CDR3 is 13 amino acids long. The DNA of the CDR3 is TGTGCCAGCAGCTTGGCCAGAATGGATGGCTACACCTTC. This gives the protein CASSLARMDGYTF. Filled out from reference TRBV5-6 and TRBJ1-2, the complete variable domain reads DAGVTQSPTHLIKTRGQQVTLRCSPKSGHDTVSWYQQALGQGPQFIFQYYEEEERQRGNFPDRFSGHQFPNYSSELNVNALLLGDSALYLCASSLARMDGYTFGSGTRLTVV.

Only a few counts were recorded for this clone. The rearrangement links TRBV10-3 to TRBJ2-1, with TRBD2 matching 10 bases. The CDR3 is 15 residues long. Germline V gene sequence: CDR1 ENHRY, CDR2 SYGVKD. With V trimmed by 6 bases and J by 8 bases, 10 bases remained unmatched. The chain's CDR3 is CAIREASGSIYEQFF. CDR3 sequence (DNA): TGTGCCATCAGGGAAGCTAGCGGGAGTATCTATGAGCAGTTCTTC.

V and J are TRBV7-9 and TRBJ1-3, with a tentative D call TRBD1 (5 bases). The CDR3 sequence is 16 residues long. Germline values: CDR1 SEHNR, CDR2 FQNEAQ (reference sequence). V gave up 1 base and J gave up 2 bases, with 12 bases separating them. Here the CDR3 DNA reads TGTGCCAGCAGCTTAGGGCAGGGACTCACTGGAAACACCATATATTTT. This translates into CASSLGQGLTGNTIYF.

This clone was seen a few times. The chain uses TRBV11-2 and TRBJ2-2; 8 nucleotides line up with TRBD1. This CDR3 is 16 amino acids long. Germline V gene lookup returns CDR1 SGHAT and CDR2 FQNNGV. V dropped 5 bases and J dropped 3; count of bases not matched to a gene: 8. CDR3 amino acids: CASSTRDRRYTGELFF. CDR3 DNA sequence: TGTGCCAGCAGCACCCGGGACAGGAGATACACCGGGGAGCTGTTTTTT.

This chain joins TRBV27 and TRBJ2-2, with 8 positions matching TRBD1. This CDR3 is built from 17 residues. V gave up 5 bases and J gave up 1 base; unmatched junction bases: 9. Germline assignment: CDR1 MNHEY and CDR2 SMNVEV (reference sequence). CDR3 amino acids: CASSPRFGTGNTGELFF. The CDR3 nucleotides read TGTGCCAGCAGTCCCCGATTTGGGACAGGGAACACCGGGGAGCTGTTTTTT.